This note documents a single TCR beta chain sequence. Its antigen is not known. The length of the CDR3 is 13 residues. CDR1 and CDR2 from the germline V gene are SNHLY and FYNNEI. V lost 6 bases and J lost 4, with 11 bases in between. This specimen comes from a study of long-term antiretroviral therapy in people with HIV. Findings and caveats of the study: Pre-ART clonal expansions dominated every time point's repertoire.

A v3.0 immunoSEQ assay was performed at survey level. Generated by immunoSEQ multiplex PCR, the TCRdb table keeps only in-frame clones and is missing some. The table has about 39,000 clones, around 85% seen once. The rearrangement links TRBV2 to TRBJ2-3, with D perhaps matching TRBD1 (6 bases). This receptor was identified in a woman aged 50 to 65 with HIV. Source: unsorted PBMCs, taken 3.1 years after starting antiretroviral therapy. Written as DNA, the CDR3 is TGTGCCAGCAGACGGACAGACCCAGATACGCAGTATTTT. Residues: CASRRTDPDTQYF. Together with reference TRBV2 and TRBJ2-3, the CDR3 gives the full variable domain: EPEVTQTPSHQVTQMGQEVILRCVPISNHLYFYWYRQILGQKVEFLVSFYNNEISEKSEIFDDQFSVERPDGSNFTLKIRSTKLEDSAMYFCASRRTDPDTQYFGPGTRLTVL.